Shown below are 28 T cell receptor beta chains from a single sample sequenced in a study of blood T cells in healthy people across ages. For the second PCR, which ran for about 6 to 11 cycles, a sample-barcoded 5' primer and a J-beta primer mix were used. TCRdb passed the 5' RACE reads through MiXCR, listing each CDR3 protein once. The top ten hold approximately 15% of the sample, which has hundreds of thousands of distinct CDR3 sequences, roughly 30% seen once. The sequenced sample consisted of blood. The receptors stem from a woman of 80 years or more in good health.

In its sample, this clonotype was seen many times. The chain links TRBV5-1 to TRBJ2-3, with 15 bases lining up with TRBD2. The V gene end was trimmed by 2 bases and the J gene end by 6 bases; junction bases not matched to a gene: 4. Germline V gene data show CDR1 as SGHRS and CDR2 as YFSETQ. This CDR3 contains 16 residues. The CDR3 DNA reads as TGCGCCAGCAGCTTTGGACTAGCGGGGGGGACCGATACGCAGTATTTT. It specifies CASSFGLAGGTDTQYF.

There are many counts of this clonotype. This chain uses TRBV30 with TRBJ2-5, with D hard to call. Germline V gene data show CDR1 as GTSNPN and CDR2 as SVGIG (reference sequence). The CDR3 totals 11 residues. V lost 0 bases and J 2 bases, leaving 1 base between the germline ends. The CDR3 DNA follows: TGTGCCTGGAGTGTACAAGAGACCCAGTACTTC. Its translation: CAWSVQETQYF.

This clonotype showed up just a few times. This chain joins TRBV5-6 and TRBJ1-3; possibly TRBD1 for D (6 bases). V lost 1 base and J 1 base, leaving 12 bases between the germline ends. This CDR3 spans 16 amino acids. The germline V gene encodes CDR1 SGHDT and CDR2 YYEEEE. The CDR3, as DNA: TGTGCCAGCAGCTTGTTCGGGGGGCAGTCTGGAAACACCATATATTTT. It codes for CASSLFGGQSGNTIYF.

The chain carries TRBV20-1 and TRBJ1-5, with D tentatively TRBD1 (6 bases). The V gene's germline CDR1 is DFQATT and CDR2 SNEGSKA (reference sequence). The CDR3 is made up of 14 amino acids. V lost 0 bases and J lost 6, with 12 bases in between. CDR3 region: CSAREEGGGQPQHF. DNA of the CDR3: TGCAGTGCTAGAGAGGAGGGGGGGGGTCAGCCCCAGCATTTT.

There are a few counts of this clonotype. The chain links TRBV7-9 to TRBJ1-1; D unresolved. Germline V lookup: CDR1 SEHNR, CDR2 FQNEAQ (reference sequence). Deletions cut 2 bases from V and 0 bases from J, with 7 bases between. The CDR3 totals 14 residues. The CDR3 nucleotides read TGTGCCAGCAGCTTATCCGTCATGAACACTGAAGCTTTCTTT. This sequence encodes CASSLSVMNTEAFF. The variable domain in full, with the rest retrieved from reference TRBV7-9 and TRBJ1-1, is DTGVSQNPRHKITKRGQNVTFRCDPISEHNRLYWYRQTLGQGPEFLTYFQNEAQLEKSRLLSDRFSAERPKGSFSTLEIQRTEQGDSAMYLCASSLSVMNTEAFFGQGTRLTVV.

Points on this clonotype: A read error may account for a junction end that differs from germline. The V gene is TRBV3-1, the J gene TRBJ2-1, with 10 bases aligning to TRBD1. The CDR3 runs 16 residues. Germline values: CDR1 LGHDT, CDR2 YNNKEL (reference sequence). The CDR3 region has the DNA TGTGCCAGCAGCCAAGGGGACAGGGGAGCTTACAATGGGCAGTTCTTC. Protein product: CASSQGDRGAYNGQFF.

This clonotype was counted many times. The chain combines TRBV4-1 with TRBJ1-5, with 7 bases lining up with TRBD1. Germline trimming cut 4 bases from V and 7 bases from J; bases unmatched to any gene: 13. There are 16 residues in the CDR3. Per the germline V gene, CDR1 is MGHRA and CDR2 is YSYEKL. The CDR3 loop is CASSPLDRAGGQPQHF. The CDR3 DNA follows: TGCGCCAGCAGCCCCCTAGACAGGGCGGGGGGACAGCCCCAGCATTTT.

V is TRBV6-5 and J is TRBJ2-2; D is ambiguous. The length of the CDR3 is 14 residues. Germline-derived CDR1 and CDR2 are MNHEY and SVGAGI. V lost 8 bases and J lost 1, with 11 bases in between. The CDR3 loop is CASGWAGNTGELFF. The CDR3 DNA sequence: TGTGCCAGCGGATGGGCAGGGAACACCGGGGAGCTGTTTTTT.

This clonotype was observed many times. This chain links TRBV28 with TRBJ1-2, with D maybe TRBD1 (5 bases). CDR1 and CDR2 from the germline V gene are MDHEN and SYDVKM. The V gene lost 4 bases and the J gene lost 9 bases, with 12 bases spanning the gap. This CDR3 region has 12 residues. In nucleotides, the CDR3 is TGTGCCAGCAGTTCAGCAGGGAGAAGCTACACCTTC. This codes for CASSSAGRSYTF.

As concerns this clonotype: The conserved phenylalanine or tryptophan is not found at the CDR3 terminus, so this likely reflects a read error. The DNA is omitted, as the CDR3 cannot be located on it reliably, and the CDR3 follows TCRdb's listing. CDR3 residues: CASGGGSTDTRYC. This chain connects TRBV5-1 to TRBJ2-3; the table's D call of TRBD1 was not tested on the DNA. CDR1 SGHRS and CDR2 YFSETQ come from the germline V gene. The CDR3 extends over 13 residues, inclusive of both ends.

The chain recombines TRBV30 with TRBJ1-2, with D possibly matching TRBD1 (6 bases). V was pared by 2 bases and J by 4 bases, with 23 bases between. Germline CDR1 and CDR2: GTSNPN and SVGIG (reference sequence). This CDR3 has 17 amino acids. The DNA for the CDR3 is TGTGCCTGGAGTACCCCTCGTGGGGGCATCCCAAGCTATGGCTACACCTTC. It codes for CAWSTPRGGIPSYGYTF. Using reference TRBV30 and TRBJ1-2 for the parts outside the CDR3, the full variable domain is SQTIHQWPATLVQPVGSPLSLECTVEGTSNPNLYWYRQAAGRGLQLLFYSVGIGQISSEVPQNLSASRPQDRQFILSSKKLLLSDSGFYLCAWSTPRGGIPSYGYTFGSGTRLTVV.

As concerns this clonotype: The germline gene is not matched at one end of the junction; a read error may be the cause. The J gene is TRBJ1-1, the V gene TRBV6-5; TRBD1 matches 7 bases. Germline CDR1 and CDR2: MNHEY and SVGAGI. The CDR3 totals 14 residues. In nucleotides, the CDR3 is TGTGCCAGCAGTTACTTACAGGGGAACGCTGAAGCTTTCTTT. Amino acid sequence: CASSYLQGNAEAFF.

The chain has TRBV6-1 and TRBJ2-1; the D gene is possibly TRBD2 (6 bases). The germline V and J ends were trimmed by 6 bases and 0 bases, with 21 bases remaining between them. Germline CDR1 and CDR2: MNHNS and SASEGT. The CDR3 covers 18 residues. The chain's CDR3 is CASSRTSPSASSYNEQFF. The CDR3, as DNA: TGTGCCAGCAGCCGGACGTCCCCTAGCGCAAGCTCCTACAATGAGCAGTTCTTC.

The rearrangement joins TRBV29-1 to TRBJ1-2; the D is unclear. Trimming took off 5 bases at V and 6 bases at J, with 13 bases between the two ends. The CDR3 runs 12 residues. Per germline, CDR1 SQVTM and CDR2 ANQGSEA. The CDR3 DNA reads TGCAGCGTTACCGTAGGGAGCGATGGCTACACCTTC. This translates into CSVTVGSDGYTF.

In this sample, this clonotype turned up once. A much larger clone differs from this one at a single base, so this may be a read error. J is TRBJ1-2 and V is TRBV6-1; 11 nucleotides align to TRBD1. Germline CDR1 MNHNS, CDR2 SASEGT. This CDR3 region has 16 residues. This chain's CDR3 is CASSIGQGALNYSYTF. The CDR3 DNA follows: TGTGCCAGCAGTATCGGACAGGGGGCGCTTAACTATAGCTACACCTTC.

This clonotype appeared many times. The chain employs TRBV11-2 and TRBJ2-5; 8 bases line up with TRBD1. Germline V lookup: CDR1 SGHAT, CDR2 FQNNGV. V was pared by 4 bases and J by 5 bases, with 6 bases of the junction left unmatched. CDR3 length: 14 residues. The CDR3 DNA follows: TGTGCCAGCAGCTCCAGGGGGCTCGGGGAGACCCAGTACTTC. Protein sequence: CASSSRGLGETQYF.

With regard to this clonotype: A much larger clone lies one base from this, so it may be a read error. V gene TRBV7-9 combines with J gene TRBJ2-5, with TRBD1 matching over 8 bases. Germline V lookup: CDR1 SEHNR, CDR2 FQNEAQ (reference sequence). V lost 3 bases, J lost 11 bases, and 23 bases stayed unmatched. This CDR3 spans 18 amino acids. The CDR3 here is CASSFLLGTGGPYNEQYF. The CDR3 DNA is TGTGCCAGCAGCTTCCTTTTAGGGACAGGAGGTCCCTACAATGAGCAGTACTTC.

A single count supports this clonotype. A much more abundant neighbour one base away suggests this may be a read error. V usage is TRBV5-1 and J usage is TRBJ1-2; TRBD1 matches at 10 bases. Germline V gene sequence: CDR1 SGHRS, CDR2 YFSETQ. CDR3 length: 18 amino acids. V trimming: 2 bases; J trimming: 7 bases; junction bases outside the gene matches: 17. The CDR3 coding sequence is TGCGCCAGCAGCTTTCACCCGGGACAGGGGTCCAGGGGCGGTGGCTACACCTTC. Translating it yields CASSFHPGQGSRGGGYTF.

This clonotype was picked up many times. V usage is TRBV5-1 and J usage is TRBJ1-2, with 7 bases that match TRBD1. The CDR3 consists of 15 residues. Germline CDR1 and CDR2: SGHRS and YFSETQ. J lost 4 bases, V lost 0 bases, and 6 bases had no gene match. CDR3 nucleotides: TGCGCCAGCAGCTTGGCCGCCGGGACAGCCTATGGCTACACCTTC. It yields the protein CASSLAAGTAYGYTF.

This clonotype was counted at least ten times. V usage is TRBV7-3 and J usage is TRBJ2-3, with TRBD2 identical over 11 bases. This CDR3 contains 15 residues. V shed 5 bases, J shed 2 bases, and the junction held 3 bases outside the gene matches. Germline V gene sequence: CDR1 SGHTA, CDR2 FQGTGA. As DNA, the CDR3 is TGTGCCAGCAGCGCTAGCGGGGGGTCCACAGATACGCAGTATTTT. Residues: CASSASGGSTDTQYF.

The rearrangement uses TRBV27 and TRBJ1-5, with 8 bases identical to TRBD1. Trimming cost V 3 bases and J 0 bases; bases outside gene matches: 1. The CDR3 has 15 amino acids. The germline V gene has CDR1 MNHEY and CDR2 SMNVEV (reference sequence). CDR3: CASSLGQASNQPQHF. The CDR3 bases are TGTGCCAGCAGTTTGGGACAGGCTAGCAATCAGCCCCAGCATTTT.

This clonotype was seen repeatedly, ten times or more. The chain joins TRBV6-2 or TRBV6-3 to TRBJ2-6; no clear D. V was clipped by 6 bases and J by 0 bases, with 15 bases between them. Germline CDR1 is MNHEY and CDR2 is SVGEGT. The CDR3 is 17 residues long. In nucleotides, the CDR3 is TGTGCCAGCAGCTACCTTACTGCAAGCTCTGGGGCCAACGTCCTGACTTTC. Protein product: CASSYLTASSGANVLTF.

This clonotype was detected ten times or more. V and J are TRBV9 and TRBJ2-3; 9 bases align to TRBD1. Germline CDR1 and CDR2: SGDLS and YYNGEE. This CDR3 has 15 amino acids. J was trimmed by 1 base and V by 0 bases; bases with no gene match: 0. CDR3 in amino acids: CASSVGQGGTDTQYF. CDR3 nucleotide sequence: TGTGCCAGCAGCGTAGGACAGGGGGGCACAGATACGCAGTATTTT. The whole variable domain, remainder taken from reference TRBV9 and TRBJ2-3, is DSGVTQTPKHLITATGQRVTLRCSPRSGDLSVYWYQQSLDQGLQFLIQYYNGEERAKGNILERFSAQQFPDLHSELNLSSLELGDSALYFCASSVGQGGTDTQYFGPGTRLTVL.

This chain joins TRBV10-3 and TRBJ1-1; TRBD1 aligns across 9 bases. The CDR3 has 15 residues. Trimming cost V 5 bases and J 1 base; bases outside gene matches: 5. Germline CDR1 reads ENHRY; CDR2 reads SYGVKD. CDR3 loop: CAISQTGGANTEAFF. DNA of the CDR3: TGTGCCATCAGTCAAACAGGGGGCGCGAACACTGAAGCTTTCTTT.

This clonotype occurred once. The DNA of the CDR3 is TGTGCCAGCGGGCCCCCCTCGAGGGGGCGGAAAGATACGCAGTATTTT. This sequence encodes CASGPPSRGRKDTQYF. The rearrangement links TRBV2 to TRBJ2-3; 7 bases fit TRBD1. Germline trimming cut 8 bases from V and 5 bases from J; bases unmatched to any gene: 16. Germline V gene lookup returns CDR1 SNHLY and CDR2 FYNNEI. The CDR3 spans 16 residues.

Of note for this clonotype: A much larger clonotype is one base distant, so this may be a read error. The CDR3 DNA reads as TGTGCCAGCAGCTTAAGAATCGGGGGGGCCTACAATGAGCAGTACTTC. It encodes CASSLRIGGAYNEQYF. This rearrangement joins TRBV11-1 to TRBJ2-1; 8 bases are shared with TRBD2. The DNA end lines up better with TRBJ2-7; the J call may be wrong. The CDR3 runs to 16 residues. Germline V CDR1 and CDR2: SGHAT, FQDESV (reference sequence).

This clonotype has ten or more counts. This rearrangement joins TRBV12-3 or TRBV12-4 to TRBJ2-3; possibly TRBD2 for D (6 bases). The CDR3 runs 16 residues. V lost 2 bases and J lost 2, with 14 bases in between. CDR3: CASSLSTGLFTDTQYF. The CDR3 bases are TGTGCCAGCAGTTTAAGTACGGGACTTTTCACAGATACGCAGTATTTT.

The rearrangement links TRBV12-3 or TRBV12-4 to TRBJ1-3; perhaps TRBD1 as D (6 bases). With 6 bases removed from V and 5 bases from J, the gap between germline ends came to 14 bases. The CDR3 runs 14 residues. CDR3 sequence (DNA): TGTGCCAGCAGCGCGGGGAGGGGGAGAAACACCATATATTTT. Its translation: CASSAGRGRNTIYF.